This T cell receptor (beta chain) was sequenced in a study of shared clonotypes between healthy human individuals. Study-wide points: Unshared clonotypes carried lower generation probabilities than those common to all four donors.

Note on this clone: Its antigen remains unknown.

In replicate PCRs of sorted subsets, approximately 210 ng DNA, tens of thousands of T cell genomes, was used. Source study methods: Because ImmunoSEQ provided only junction sequences with no quality scores, the filtering differed. Here immunoSEQ multiplex PCR was the method, and the copy in TCRdb shows in-frame clones only, minus some. V and J calls and clone size are as listed in that table; D and trimming were resolved from the DNA. The table includes some 2,000,000 clones, roughly 95% detected once. Cells designated naive CD8 were CD45RO-negative and were positively selected for CCR7, with terminally differentiated effector memory CD45RA+ cells excluded. This TCR was sampled from a man between 18 and 35 years old in good health. Sequencing was carried out using naive CD8+ T cells sorted from blood.

The CDR3 region is CASSSGVMNTEAFF. The CDR3 DNA reads TGTGCCAGCAGTTCCGGAGTCATGAACACTGAAGCTTTCTTT. The rearrangement uses TRBV6-5 and TRBJ1-1; D is ambiguous. From germline, CDR1 is MNHEY and CDR2 SVGAGI. Trimming took 4 bases from V and 0 from J, leaving 9 bases between them. This CDR3 region has 14 residues.